These T cell receptor beta chains were read from a single sample in a study of vaccination effects on CD4 cells after COVID-19. Assay used: immunoSEQ multiplex PCR; TCRdb lists only in-frame clones, some missing. The sample yields more than 15,000 clones, around 74% seen once. These receptors lack a known antigen. The sample consisted of CD4+ T cells from PBMCs cultured with SARS-CoV-2 spike peptides, taken after COVID-19 vaccination. The receptor source for this set is a human donor who had a prior SARS-CoV-2 infection. Both conserved end residues are part of each CDR3. A D gene is named only where the DNA matches it firmly. Only part of the rows carry a size: once, few, many, or a class if the clone is expanded.

J gene: TRBJ1-2; D gene: NA; V gene: TRBV2; clone size: NA; CDR3 protein: CASSPIVQGGGYTF; CDR3 DNA: TGTGCCAGCAGTCCCATAGTTCAGGGCGGGGGCTACACCTTC
J gene: TRBJ1-1; D gene: NA; V gene: TRBV12-3/TRBV12-4; clone size: NA; CDR3 protein: CASRYYTFTEAFF; CDR3 DNA: TGTGCCAGCAGATACTACACATTCACTGAAGCTTTCTTT
J gene: TRBJ2-1; D gene: TRBD2; V gene: TRBV6-5; clone size: NA; CDR3 protein: CASRRGILQFF; CDR3 DNA: TGTGCCAGCAGGCGGGGGATTTTGCAGTTCTTC
J gene: TRBJ1-1; D gene: TRBD1; V gene: TRBV29-1; clone size: once; CDR3 protein: CSVANRQGNTEAFF; CDR3 DNA: TGCAGCGTTGCCAATCGACAGGGTAACACTGAAGCTTTCTTT
J gene: TRBJ1-2; D gene: NA; V gene: TRBV5-6; clone size: NA; CDR3 protein: CASSLGQNHYGYTF; CDR3 DNA: TGTGCCAGCAGCTTGGGACAGAACCACTATGGCTACACCTTC
J gene: TRBJ2-1; D gene: NA; V gene: TRBV5-6; clone size: NA; CDR3 protein: CASRAGLNSYNEQFF; CDR3 DNA: TGTGCCAGCAGGGCTGGCCTAAACTCCTACAATGAGCAGTTCTTC
J gene: TRBJ1-6; D gene: NA; V gene: TRBV3-1/TRBV3-2; clone size: few; CDR3 protein: CASRGIDNSPLHF; CDR3 DNA: TGTGCCAGCAGGGGGATAGATAATTCACCCCTCCACTTT
J gene: TRBJ2-1; D gene: NA; V gene: TRBV4-2; clone size: NA; CDR3 protein: CASSQPREWNEQFF; CDR3 DNA: TGTGCCAGCAGCCAACCACGGGAGTGGAATGAGCAGTTCTTC
J gene: TRBJ2-1; D gene: NA; V gene: TRBV7-2; clone size: NA; CDR3 protein: CASSLAGGVYNEQFF; CDR3 DNA: TGTGCCAGCAGCTTAGCGGGAGGAGTCTACAATGAGCAGTTCTTC
J gene: TRBJ2-1; D gene: NA; V gene: TRBV10-3; clone size: NA; CDR3 protein: CAISDDARSGRLYEQFF; CDR3 DNA: TGTGCCATCAGTGACGATGCGAGAAGCGGCAGATTGTATGAGCAGTTCTTC
J gene: TRBJ2-5; D gene: NA; V gene: TRBV11-1; clone size: once; CDR3 protein: CASSLGFGETQYF; CDR3 DNA: TGTGCCAGCAGCTTAGGGTTTGGGGAGACCCAGTACTTC
J gene: TRBJ2-5; D gene: TRBD1; V gene: TRBV5-4; clone size: NA; CDR3 protein: CASSWTGQETQYF; CDR3 DNA: TGTGCCAGCAGCTGGACAGGGCAAGAGACCCAGTACTTC
J gene: TRBJ2-7; D gene: TRBD2; V gene: TRBV18; clone size: once; CDR3 protein: CASSPGEGRAYEQYF; CDR3 DNA: TGTGCCAGCTCACCTGGGGAGGGTAGGGCCTACGAGCAGTACTTC
J gene: TRBJ1-2; D gene: TRBD1; V gene: TRBV5-1; clone size: NA; CDR3 protein: CASSSGQGGYGYTF; CDR3 DNA: TGCGCCAGCAGCTCCGGACAGGGCGGCTATGGCTACACCTTC
J gene: TRBJ2-7; D gene: NA; V gene: TRBV5-6; clone size: NA; CDR3 protein: CASSSIYEQYF; CDR3 DNA: TGTGCCAGCAGCTCAATCTACGAGCAGTACTTC
J gene: TRBJ1-2; D gene: NA; V gene: TRBV10-3; clone size: NA; CDR3 protein: CAISDAAVYGYTF; CDR3 DNA: TGTGCCATCAGTGACGCGGCAGTCTATGGCTACACCTTC
J gene: TRBJ2-3; D gene: NA; V gene: TRBV3-1/TRBV3-2; clone size: NA; CDR3 protein: CASSQVPWSTDTQYF; CDR3 DNA: TGTGCCAGCAGCCAAGTTCCTTGGAGCACAGATACGCAGTATTTT
J gene: TRBJ2-3; D gene: NA; V gene: TRBV19; clone size: NA; CDR3 protein: CASSIRRGESTDTQYF; CDR3 DNA: TGTGCCAGTAGTATAAGGAGGGGAGAGTCGACAGATACGCAGTATTTT
J gene: TRBJ2-1; D gene: NA; V gene: TRBV6-2/TRBV6-3; clone size: NA; CDR3 protein: CASSLRDLNEQFF; CDR3 DNA: TGTGCCAGCAGCCTACGGGATCTAAATGAGCAGTTCTTC
J gene: TRBJ2-2; D gene: NA; V gene: TRBV11-2; clone size: few; CDR3 protein: CASSLFSAGELFF; CDR3 DNA: TGTGCCAGCAGCTTATTCAGCGCCGGGGAGCTGTTTTTT
J gene: TRBJ2-3; D gene: NA; V gene: TRBV7-2; clone size: NA; CDR3 protein: CASSLGLRTHTQYF; CDR3 DNA: TGTGCCAGCAGCTTAGGGCTAAGGACTCATACGCAGTATTTT
J gene: TRBJ2-1; D gene: TRBD2; V gene: TRBV5-5; clone size: NA; CDR3 protein: CASSPSTSVNEQFF; CDR3 DNA: TGTGCCAGCAGCCCATCGACTAGCGTCAATGAGCAGTTCTTC
J gene: TRBJ2-7; D gene: TRBD1; V gene: TRBV24-1; clone size: NA; CDR3 protein: CATSDPGQGAPYEQYF; CDR3 DNA: TGTGCCACCAGTGACCCCGGACAGGGGGCCCCCTACGAGCAGTACTTC
J gene: TRBJ1-2; D gene: NA; V gene: TRBV9; clone size: few; CDR3 protein: CASSVLGGGYTF; CDR3 DNA: TGTGCCAGCAGCGTACTTGGGGGAGGCTACACCTTC
J gene: TRBJ1-2; D gene: NA; V gene: TRBV2; clone size: few; CDR3 protein: CASRGSMASNYGYTF; CDR3 DNA: TGTGCCAGCAGGGGCTCAATGGCCTCTAACTATGGCTACACCTTC
J gene: TRBJ2-3; D gene: TRBD2; V gene: TRBV5-1; clone size: NA; CDR3 protein: CASSASSGGSTDTQYF; CDR3 DNA: TGCGCCAGCAGCGCGAGTAGCGGGGGTAGCACAGATACGCAGTATTTT
J gene: TRBJ2-6; D gene: NA; V gene: TRBV30; clone size: NA; CDR3 protein: CAWSDPSGANVLTF; CDR3 DNA: TGTGCCTGGAGTGACCCGTCTGGGGCCAACGTCCTGACTTTC
J gene: TRBJ2-5; D gene: TRBD2; V gene: TRBV4-3; clone size: NA; CDR3 protein: CASSLRAREGETQYF; CDR3 DNA: TGCGCCAGCAGCCTCCGCGCGCGGGAGGGGGAGACCCAGTACTTC
J gene: TRBJ2-5; D gene: NA; V gene: TRBV2; clone size: NA; CDR3 protein: CASSYRDTFAETQYF; CDR3 DNA: TGTGCCAGCAGTTACCGGGACACTTTTGCTGAGACCCAGTACTTC
J gene: TRBJ1-5; D gene: NA; V gene: TRBV19; clone size: NA; CDR3 protein: CASSISAGKAQPQHF; CDR3 DNA: TGTGCCAGTAGTATATCGGCAGGGAAGGCTCAGCCCCAGCATTTT